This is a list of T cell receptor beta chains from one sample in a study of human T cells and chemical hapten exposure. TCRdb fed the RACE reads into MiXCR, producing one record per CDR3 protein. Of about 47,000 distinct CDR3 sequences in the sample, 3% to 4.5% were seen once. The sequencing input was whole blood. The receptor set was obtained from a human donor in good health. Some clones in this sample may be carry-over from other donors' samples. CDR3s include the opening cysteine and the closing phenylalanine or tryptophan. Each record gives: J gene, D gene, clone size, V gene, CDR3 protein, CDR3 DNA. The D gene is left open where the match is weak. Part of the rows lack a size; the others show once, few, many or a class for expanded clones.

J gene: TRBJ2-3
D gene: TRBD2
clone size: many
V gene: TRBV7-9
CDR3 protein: CASSSPGLATDTQYF
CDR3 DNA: TGTGCCAGCAGCTCGCCGGGACTAGCAACGGATACGCAGTATTTT

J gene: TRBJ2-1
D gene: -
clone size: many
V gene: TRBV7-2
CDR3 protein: CASSPVLARNEQFF
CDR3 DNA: TGTGCCAGCAGCCCAGTGCTAGCCCGAAATGAGCAGTTCTTC

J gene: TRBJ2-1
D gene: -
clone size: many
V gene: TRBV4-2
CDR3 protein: CASSQDRDNEQFF
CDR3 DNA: TGTGCCAGCAGCCAAGACAGAGACAATGAGCAGTTCTTC

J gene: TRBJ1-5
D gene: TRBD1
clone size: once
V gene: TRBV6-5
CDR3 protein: CASSGVSLRQGLRSDQPQHF
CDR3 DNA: TGTGCCAGCAGTGGGGTCTCATTACGACAGGGTCTCCGGAGCGATCAGCCCCAGCATTTT

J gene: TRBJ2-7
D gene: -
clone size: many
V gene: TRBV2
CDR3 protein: CASSGSRDGDSYEQYF
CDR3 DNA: TGTGCCAGCAGTGGTTCGAGGGACGGGGATTCCTACGAGCAGTACTTC

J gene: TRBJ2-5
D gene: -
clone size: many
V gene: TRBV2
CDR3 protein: CASSWRKETQYF
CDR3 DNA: TGTGCCAGCAGTTGGAGGAAAGAGACCCAGTACTTC

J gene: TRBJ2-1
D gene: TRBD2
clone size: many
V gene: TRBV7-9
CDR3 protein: CASSLGLAGDEQFF
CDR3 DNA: TGTGCCAGCAGCTTAGGACTAGCGGGCGATGAGCAGTTCTTC

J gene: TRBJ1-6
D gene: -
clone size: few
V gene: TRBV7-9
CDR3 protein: CASSGWTDHNSPLHF
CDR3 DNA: TGTGCCAGCAGCGGGTGGACGGACCATAATTCACCCCTCCACTTT

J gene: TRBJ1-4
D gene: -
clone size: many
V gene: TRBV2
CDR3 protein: CASSLTGTMGEKLFF
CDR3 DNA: TGTGCCAGCAGTCTTACCGGGACAATGGGAGAAAAACTGTTTTTT

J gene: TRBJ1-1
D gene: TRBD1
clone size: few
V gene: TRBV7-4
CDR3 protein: CASSPWAGGESTEAFF
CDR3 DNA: TGTGCCAGCAGCCCTTGGGCAGGGGGCGAGAGCACTGAAGCTTTCTTT

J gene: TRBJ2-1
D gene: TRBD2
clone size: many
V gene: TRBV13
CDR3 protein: CASSLAVTSGRVNEQFF
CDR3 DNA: TGTGCCAGCAGCTTAGCGGTGACTAGCGGGAGGGTCAATGAGCAGTTCTTC

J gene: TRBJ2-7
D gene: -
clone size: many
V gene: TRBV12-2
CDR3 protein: CASRQGDVGTSGSWDYEQYF
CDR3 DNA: TGTGCAAGTCGCCAAGGGGACGTCGGGACTAGCGGGAGTTGGGACTACGAGCAGTACTTC

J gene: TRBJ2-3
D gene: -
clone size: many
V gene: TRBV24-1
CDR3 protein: CATSDIGSWGTDTQYF
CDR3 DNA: TGTGCCACCAGTGATATTGGGTCTTGGGGCACAGATACGCAGTATTTT

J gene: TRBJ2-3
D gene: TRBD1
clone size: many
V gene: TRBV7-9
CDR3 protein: CASSEARDSRGADTQYF
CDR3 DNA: TGTGCCAGCAGCGAGGCTAGGGACAGTAGAGGGGCAGATACGCAGTATTTT

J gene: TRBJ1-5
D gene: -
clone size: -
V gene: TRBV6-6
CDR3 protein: CASTEGPGTRSQPQHF
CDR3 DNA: TGTGCCAGCACCGAAGGTCCCGGGACCCGATCCCAGCCCCAGCATTTT

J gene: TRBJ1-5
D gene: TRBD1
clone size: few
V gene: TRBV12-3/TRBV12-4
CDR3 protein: CASSGGQAITRNQPQHF
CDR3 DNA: TGTGCCAGCAGTGGGGGACAGGCAATTACACGGAATCAGCCCCAGCATTTT

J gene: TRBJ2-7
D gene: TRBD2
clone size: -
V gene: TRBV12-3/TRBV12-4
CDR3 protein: CASIPQSLAGRGNWSYEQYF
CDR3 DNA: TGTGCCAGCATCCCCCAAAGTCTAGCGGGGCGGGGAAATTGGTCCTACGAGCAGTACTTC

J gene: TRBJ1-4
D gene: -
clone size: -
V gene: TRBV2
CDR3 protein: CASSGGGFATNEKLFF
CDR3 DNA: TGTGCCAGCAGTGGAGGCGGTTTTGCAACTAATGAAAAACTGTTTTTT

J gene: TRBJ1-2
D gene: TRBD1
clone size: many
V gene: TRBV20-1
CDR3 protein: CSAIAYRDRADYGYTF
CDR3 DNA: TGCAGTGCTATCGCCTACCGGGACAGGGCCGACTATGGCTACACCTTC

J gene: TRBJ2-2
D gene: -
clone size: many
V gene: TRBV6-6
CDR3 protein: CASSQSNAGELFF
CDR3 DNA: TGTGCCAGCAGCCAGTCCAATGCCGGGGAGCTGTTTTTT

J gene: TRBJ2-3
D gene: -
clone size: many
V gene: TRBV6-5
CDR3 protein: CASRRRTGAGDTQYF
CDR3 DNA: TGTGCCAGCAGACGGAGGACCGGGGCAGGAGATACGCAGTATTTT

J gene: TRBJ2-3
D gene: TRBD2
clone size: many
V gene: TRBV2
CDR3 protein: CASSQREGPRTQYF
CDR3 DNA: TGTGCCAGCAGCCAGCGGGAGGGCCCTCGCACGCAGTATTTT

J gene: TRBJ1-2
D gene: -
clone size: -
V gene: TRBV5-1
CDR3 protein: CASSLDGRPVYGYTF
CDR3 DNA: TGCGCCAGCAGCTTGGATGGACGGCCAGTCTATGGCTACACCTTC

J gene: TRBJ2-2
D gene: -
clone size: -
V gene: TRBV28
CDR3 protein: CASSLRAGNTGELFF
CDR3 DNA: TGTGCCAGCAGTCTCCGGGCCGGAAACACCGGGGAGCTGTTTTTT

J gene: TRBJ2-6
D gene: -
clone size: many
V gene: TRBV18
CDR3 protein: CASSASQGNGANVLTF
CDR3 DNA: TGTGCCAGCTCAGCATCTCAGGGAAACGGGGCCAACGTCCTGACTTTC

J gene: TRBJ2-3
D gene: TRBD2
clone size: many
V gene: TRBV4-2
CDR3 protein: CASSQESGSTDTQYF
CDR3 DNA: TGTGCCAGCAGCCAAGAGAGCGGGAGTACAGATACGCAGTATTTT

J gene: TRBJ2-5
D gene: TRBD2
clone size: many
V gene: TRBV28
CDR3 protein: CASSLPSGRAETQYF
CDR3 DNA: TGTGCCAGCAGTTTACCTAGCGGGAGGGCAGAGACCCAGTACTTC

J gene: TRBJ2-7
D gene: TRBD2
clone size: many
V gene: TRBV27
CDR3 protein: CASSLYGAGSEQYF
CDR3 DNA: TGTGCCAGCAGCCTATACGGAGCGGGATCGGAGCAGTACTTC

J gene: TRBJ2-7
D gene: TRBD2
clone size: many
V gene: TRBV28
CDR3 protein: CASSLSSGTSPGGYF
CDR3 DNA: TGTGCCAGCAGTTTGTCATCAGGGACTAGCCCTGGTGGGTACTTC

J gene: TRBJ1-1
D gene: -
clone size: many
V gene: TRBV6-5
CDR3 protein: CASKGGGAFEAFF
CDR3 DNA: TGTGCCAGCAAAGGAGGGGGGGCGTTTGAAGCTTTCTTT

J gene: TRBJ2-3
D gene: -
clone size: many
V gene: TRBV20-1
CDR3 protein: CSAVTLDTQYF
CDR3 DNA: TGCAGTGCCGTGACTCTGGATACGCAGTATTTT